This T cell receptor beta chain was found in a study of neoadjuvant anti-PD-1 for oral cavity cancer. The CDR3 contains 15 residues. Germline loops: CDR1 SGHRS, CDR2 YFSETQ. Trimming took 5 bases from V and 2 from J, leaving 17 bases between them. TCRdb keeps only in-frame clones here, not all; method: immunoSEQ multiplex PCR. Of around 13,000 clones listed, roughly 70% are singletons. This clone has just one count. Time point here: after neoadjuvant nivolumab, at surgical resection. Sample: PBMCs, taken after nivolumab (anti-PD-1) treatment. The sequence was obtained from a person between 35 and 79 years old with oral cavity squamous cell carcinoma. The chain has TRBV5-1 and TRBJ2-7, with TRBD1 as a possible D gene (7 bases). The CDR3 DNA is TGCGCCAGCAGTTACGATTCAGGGGGGACCTACGAGCAGTACTTC. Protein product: CASSYDSGGTYEQYF.